This TCR beta chain appears in the sequencing data of a study of memory CD4+ T cells and cytomegalovirus serostatus. Notes on the study in general: The CMV-associated TCR signature appears largely within the CD4+ memory repertoire.

Germline V lookup: CDR1 DFQATT, CDR2 SNEGSKA (reference sequence). There are 11 residues in the CDR3. V dropped 7 bases and J dropped 2 bases, with 9 bases sitting between them. As originally analysed: After removing out-of-frame reads, over 2 million distinct TCRbeta sequences remained. Sequenced by immunoSEQ multiplex PCR; TCRdb stores in-frame clones only, minus some. The DNA was the basis for D and trimming; V, J and clone size are from that table. The table has tens of thousands of clones, roughly 76% seen once. The sort gate was single viable CD3+CD4+CD8-CD45RO+ cells for memory CD4+ T cells. This clone came up a few times. The antigen is unknown.

The sequencing sample was made of memory CD4+ T cells from blood. The source is an adult in good health and CMV-seronegative. The chain links TRBV20-1 to TRBJ2-7, with D uncertain. The CDR3 spells CSVSNTYEQYF. In nucleotides, the CDR3 is TGCAGTGTCTCTAATACCTACGAGCAGTACTTC.